This entry features one T cell receptor (beta chain) sequence. The antigen is unknown. The PCR had 60 Vbeta and 13 Jbeta primers. Source study methods: Counted up in a later analysis, unique TCR beta chains came to some 82 million, with around 9.9 million shared. TCRdb's table, derived via immunoSEQ multiplex PCR, lists solely in-frame clones and lacks some. The DNA was the basis for D and trimming; V, J and clone size are from that table. The sample lists about 130,000 clones; 77% were seen once. This specimen belongs to a study of cytomegalovirus exposure and HLA in healthy donors. Across the study: Counted in an early data release were tens of millions of unique TCRs from HLA-typed donors. Whole-study results and caveats: In an earlier analysis, productive rearrangement rates for most beta V segments clustered near 87% or 30%.

While unrecorded immune exposures were likely, the donors were nominally healthy when sampled. The germline CDR1 and CDR2 sequences are LNHNV and YYDKDF (reference sequence). This CDR3 region has 14 residues. The germline V and J ends were trimmed by 1 base and 11 bases, with 17 bases remaining between them. Material: PBMCs. This receptor was obtained from a male donor in good health and CMV-seronegative. The chain is built from TRBV15 and TRBJ1-1; D not certain. The CDR3 sequence: CATSRAGNGVDAFF. The CDR3 DNA sequence: TGTGCCACCAGCAGAGCCGGGAACGGGGTGGATGCTTTCTTT.